The entry below gives a single T cell receptor beta chain sequence along with its context. The target antigen is unknown. The length of the CDR3 is 14 residues. V gave up 4 bases and J gave up 2 bases, with 12 bases separating them. CDR1 SGHRS and CDR2 YFSETQ come from the germline V gene. The sample belongs to a study of cytomegalovirus exposure and HLA in healthy donors. General observations from the study: TRBV6-2, TRBV6-3 and other indistinguishable V segments were excluded.

PCR involved 60 Vbeta and 13 Jbeta primers. Assay used: immunoSEQ multiplex PCR; TCRdb lists only in-frame clones, some missing. The listing records under 200,000 clones. The receptor was derived from a woman between 18 and 29 years old in good health and CMV-seropositive. The sequenced sample consisted of PBMCs. J is TRBJ2-5 and V is TRBV5-1; D might be TRBD1 (6 bases). The chain's CDR3 is CASSARGLQETQYF. Written as DNA, the CDR3 is TGCGCCAGCAGCGCAAGGGGGTTGCAAGAGACCCAGTACTTC. The variable domain in full, completed from reference TRBV5-1 and TRBJ2-5, reads KAGVTQTPRYLIKTRGQQVTLSCSPISGHRSVSWYQQTPGQGLQFLFEYFSETQRNKGNFPGRFSGRQFSNSRSEMNVSTLELGDSALYLCASSARGLQETQYFGPGTRLLVL.